This T cell receptor (beta chain) appears in the sequencing data of a study of early T cells in non-severe SARS-CoV-2 infection (dated by TCRdb to 2020 to 2023). A note on the overall study: Because TCR sequencing relied on bulk RNA taken from unsorted whole blood, pairing of alpha and beta chains was not possible. The paper's findings and limits, for the study overall: VDJdb matching was skewed toward anti-spike CD8 responses, so virus-specific expansions were likely underestimated and private and CD4 specificities were missed.

Comments on this clonotype: Its antigen specificity is not known. Base-call qualities are not available, and no considerably larger clone is one nucleotide away.

This was a case-control study nested in a cohort of healthcare workers in London, UK, who had nasopharyngeal swab PCR tests and blood samples taken every week. Healthcare workers were recruited between 23 and 31 March 2020, during the week of the UK lockdown, and were followed weekly for up to roughly 15 weeks. Looking up the germline V gene yields CDR1 MGHRA and CDR2 YSYEKL. V is cut by 5 bases and J by 1 base, and the space between the germline ends is 14 bases. CDR3 length: 15 amino acids, cysteine to phenylalanine. The only DNA kept is the CDR3, 45 bases in frame from the first base. Library preparation was by 5' RACE. Sequencing relied on a NextSeq 500. The TCR library protocol attached unique molecular identifiers to individual cDNA molecules to correct for sequencing error and PCR bias. Both TCR alpha and beta chains were sequenced, and tight co-correlation was observed between alpha and beta sequence abundances in each sample. Regarding the original processing steps: Decombinator V4 was used to perform V gene, J gene and CDR3 annotation of TCR sequences. Expanded TCRs were defined as changing significantly between any two time points under a Poisson model with p below 0.0001. Abundances of TCRs were expressed as counts per million after normalisation to the total number of TCRs sequenced in each sample. TRAV1-2 paired with TRAJ12, TRAJ20 or TRAJ33 defined MAIT TCRs, while TRAV10 paired with TRAJ18 defined iNKT TCRs. VDJdb, accessed 1 November 2021, was searched for CMV, EBV and SARS-CoV-2 annotated TCRs, with TCRs annotated for multiple antigens excluded. Starting from the raw public reads, TCRdb applied fastp trimming at Q25, assembled clones with MiXCR and retained in-frame beta chains. Rows with a matching CDR3 protein are joined into one entry that keeps the most common DNA and genes. TCRdb assigned the V and J calls; the authors' analysis was not used. This sample lists some 70,000 distinct CDR3 sequences; approximately 9% were detected once. Clones ranked in the top ten supply roughly 3.2% of the sample.

Source material: whole blood. The TCR originated in an adult who was a healthcare worker with PCR-confirmed SARS-CoV-2 infection or an uninfected control (not recorded which). The rearranged segments are TRBV4-1 and TRBJ1-2, with TRBD1 tentatively as D gene (6 bases match). The CDR3 loop reads CASSEGHFVNYGYTF. Read as DNA, the sequence is TGCGCCAGCAGCGAGGGACACTTCGTTAACTATGGCTACACCTTC.